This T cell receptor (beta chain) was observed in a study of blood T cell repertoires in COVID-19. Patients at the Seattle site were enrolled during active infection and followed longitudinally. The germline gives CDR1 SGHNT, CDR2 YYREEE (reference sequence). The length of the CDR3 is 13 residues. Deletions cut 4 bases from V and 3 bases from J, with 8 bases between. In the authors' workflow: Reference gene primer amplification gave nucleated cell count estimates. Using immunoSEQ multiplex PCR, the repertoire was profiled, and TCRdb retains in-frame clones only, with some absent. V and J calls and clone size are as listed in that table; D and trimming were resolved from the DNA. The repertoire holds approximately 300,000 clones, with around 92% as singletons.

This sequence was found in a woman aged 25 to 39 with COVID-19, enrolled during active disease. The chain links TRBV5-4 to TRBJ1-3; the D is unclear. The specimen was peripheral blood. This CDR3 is CASSPIDGNTIYF. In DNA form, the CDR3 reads TGTGCCAGCAGCCCCATAGATGGAAACACCATATATTTT. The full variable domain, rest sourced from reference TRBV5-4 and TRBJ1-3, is ETGVTQSPTHLIKTRGQQVTLRCSSQSGHNTVSWYQQALGQGPQFIFQYYREEENGRGNFPPRFSGLQFPNYSSELNVNALELDDSALYLCASSPIDGNTIYFGEGSWLTVV.